A selection of T cell receptor beta chains follows, all from one sample in a study of shared clonotypes between healthy human individuals. Data came from immunoSEQ multiplex PCR; TCRdb stores just in-frame clones and leaves some out. The table lists hundreds of thousands of clones, less than 96% of them singletons. The sequenced sample was naive CD4+ T cells sorted from blood. Source of these receptors: a woman aged 25 to 39 in good health. Both conserved end residues are part of each CDR3. A D gene is named only where the DNA matches it firmly. Not every row has a clone size; where given, it reads once, few, many or a size class.

.	.	TRBV15	TRBJ2-5	TGTGCCACCAGGCGAGCAGGGGGGCCCCCAGGGGAGACCCAGTACTTC	CATRRAGGPPGETQYF
.	.	TRBV5-1	TRBJ1-2	TGTGCCAGCAGCTTGCGGGCAGGGGATGGCTACACCTTC	CASSLRAGDGYTF
TRBD2	.	TRBV7-2	TRBJ2-5	TGTGCCAGCAGCTTAGTAGCAACGGGAGGGGTAGAGACCCAGTACTTC	CASSLVATGGVETQYF
TRBD2	.	TRBV14	TRBJ2-1	TGCCCCAAGTTAGCGGGAGACCCAATCGGCAATGAGCAGTTCTTC	CPKLAGDPIGNEQFF
.	once	TRBV6-4	TRBJ2-5	TGTGCCAGCAGTGATGGGAGCGGGGAGACCCAGTACTTC	CASSDGSGETQYF
.	once	TRBV21-1	TRBJ2-1	TGTGCCAGCAGCAAAGGAAAGCGGGAGGCGACCTACAATGAGCAGTTCTTC	CASSKGKREATYNEQFF
TRBD1	.	TRBV28	TRBJ2-7	TGTGCCAGCAGTTTCTGGACAGGGAACTACGAGCAGTACTTC	CASSFWTGNYEQYF
.	.	TRBV27	TRBJ2-7	TGTGCCAGCAGTCGCCGGGACTTATCCTACGAGCAGTACTTC	CASSRRDLSYEQYF
.	.	TRBV28	TRBJ2-5	TGTGCCAGCAGGCCCACTATTGCTGAGACCCAGTACTTC	CASRPTIAETQYF
.	.	TRBV4-1	TRBJ1-1	TGCGCCAGCAGCCAAGAAGCGGTGAACACTGAAGCTTTCTTT	CASSQEAVNTEAFF
.	once	TRBV7-2	TRBJ1-1	TGTGCCAGCAGCTTACTAAGGGGGGACACTGAAGCTTTCTTT	CASSLLRGDTEAFF
.	.	TRBV18	TRBJ1-3	TGTGCCAGCTCACCCGACGGGAGCTCTGGAAACACCATATATTTT	CASSPDGSSGNTIYF
.	once	TRBV7-9	TRBJ2-1	TGTGCCAGCAGCCCTAGGGGGAGCTCCTACAATGAGCAGTTCTTC	CASSPRGSSYNEQFF
.	.	TRBV2	TRBJ2-7	TGTGCCAGCAAAGAGGGTCCCCCCTCCTACGAGCAGTACTTC	CASKEGPPSYEQYF
.	.	TRBV4-1	TRBJ1-4	TGCGCCAGCAGCCCGGGCCCGGTGGGGGAAAAACTGTTTTTT	CASSPGPVGEKLFF
TRBD2	.	TRBV11-1	TRBJ2-1	TGTGCCAGCAGCCTAGGACTAGCGACCCACAATGAGCAGTTCTTC	CASSLGLATHNEQFF
TRBD1	once	TRBV29-1	TRBJ2-5	TGCAGCGTTGACAGGGGGCGAAAGACCCAGTACTTC	CSVDRGRKTQYF
.	.	TRBV7-9	TRBJ1-2	TGTGCCAGCAGCTGGACAGCTGGCTACACCTTC	CASSWTAGYTF
.	.	TRBV27	TRBJ1-5	TGTGCCAGCAGTTTTGCCTATGATCAGCCCCAGCATTTT	CASSFAYDQPQHF
.	.	TRBV6-5	TRBJ2-3	TGTGCCAGCAGCCTCCGGGTCCAACCCACAGATACGCAGTATTTT	CASSLRVQPTDTQYF
TRBD2	.	TRBV4-1	TRBJ2-7	TGCGCCAGCAGCCAAGATCAGGGGACTAGCTTCGCTAACGAGCAGTACTTC	CASSQDQGTSFANEQYF
.	.	TRBV2	TRBJ2-6	TGTGCCAGCAGTGAATTACGAGCCGGGGCCAACGTCCTGACTTTC	CASSELRAGANVLTF
.	.	TRBV12-5	TRBJ2-1	TGTGCTAGTGGTTTCTCGCCTCGGGGCAATGAGCAGTTCTTC	CASGFSPRGNEQFF
.	.	TRBV10-1	TRBJ2-1	TGCGCCAGCAGTGAGTCTGGGAGGAATGAGCAGTTCTTC	CASSESGRNEQFF